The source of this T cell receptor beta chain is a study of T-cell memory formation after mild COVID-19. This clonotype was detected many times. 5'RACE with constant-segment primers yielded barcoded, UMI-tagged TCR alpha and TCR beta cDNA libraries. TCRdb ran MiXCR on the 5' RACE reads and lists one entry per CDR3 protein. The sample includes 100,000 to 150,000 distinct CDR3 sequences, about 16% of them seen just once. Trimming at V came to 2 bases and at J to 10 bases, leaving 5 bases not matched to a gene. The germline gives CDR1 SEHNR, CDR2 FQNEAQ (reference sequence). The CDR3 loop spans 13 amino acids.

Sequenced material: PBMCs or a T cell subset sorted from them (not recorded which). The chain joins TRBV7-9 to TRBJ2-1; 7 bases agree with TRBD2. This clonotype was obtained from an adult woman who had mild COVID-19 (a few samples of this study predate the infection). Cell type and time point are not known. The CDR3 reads CASSLSGAGEQFF. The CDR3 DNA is TGTGCCAGCAGCTTATCTGGAGCGGGGGAGCAGTTCTTC.